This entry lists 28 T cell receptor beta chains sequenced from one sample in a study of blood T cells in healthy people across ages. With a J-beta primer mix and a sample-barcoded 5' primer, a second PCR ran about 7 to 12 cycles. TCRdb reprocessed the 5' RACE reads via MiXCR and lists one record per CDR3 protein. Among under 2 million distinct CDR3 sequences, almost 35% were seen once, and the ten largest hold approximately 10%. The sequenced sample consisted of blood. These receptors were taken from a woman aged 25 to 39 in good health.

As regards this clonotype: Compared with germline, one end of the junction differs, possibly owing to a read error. The CDR3 reads CANSRPFDREGTDTRYF. The DNA for the CDR3 is TGTGCCAACAGCCGACCCTTCGACAGGGAGGGAACAGATACGCGGTATTTT. This chain joins TRBV5-6 and TRBJ2-3; D tentatively reads TRBD1 or TRBD2 (7 bases each). The germline gives CDR1 SGHDT, CDR2 YYEEEE. CDR3 size: 17 residues.

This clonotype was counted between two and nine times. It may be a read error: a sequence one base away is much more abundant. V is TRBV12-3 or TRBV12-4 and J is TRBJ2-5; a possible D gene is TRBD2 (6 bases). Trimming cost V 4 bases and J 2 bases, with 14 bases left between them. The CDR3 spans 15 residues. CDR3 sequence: CASSYGGKGQETQYF. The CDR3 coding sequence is TGTGCCAGCAGTTATGGGGGGAAGGGTCAAGAGACCCAGTACTTC.

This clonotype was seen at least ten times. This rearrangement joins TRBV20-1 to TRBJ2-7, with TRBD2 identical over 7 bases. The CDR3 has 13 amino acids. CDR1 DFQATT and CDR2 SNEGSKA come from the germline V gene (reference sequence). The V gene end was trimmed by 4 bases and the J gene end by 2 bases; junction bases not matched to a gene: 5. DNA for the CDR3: TGCAGTGCTACCAAGCGGGGAGCCTACGAGCAGTACTTC. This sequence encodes CSATKRGAYEQYF.

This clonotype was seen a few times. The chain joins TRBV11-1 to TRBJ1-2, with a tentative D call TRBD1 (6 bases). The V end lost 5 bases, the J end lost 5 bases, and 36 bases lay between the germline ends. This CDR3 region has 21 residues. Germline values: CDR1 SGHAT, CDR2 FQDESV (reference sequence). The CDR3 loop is CASSPTYRDTRRESLGYGYTF. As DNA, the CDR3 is TGTGCCAGCAGCCCTACATACCGGGACACACGGAGAGAGAGCCTTGGGTATGGCTACACCTTC.

The CDR3 DNA sequence: TGCAGTGCTAGCCAAAGACTAGCGTCTAGGGACGAGCAGTACTTC. This codes for CSASQRLASRDEQYF. This sequence joins TRBV20-1 and TRBJ2-7; TRBD2 matches 8 bases. V trimming: 3 bases; J trimming: 5 bases; junction bases outside the gene matches: 12. Germline V CDR1 and CDR2: DFQATT, SNEGSKA (reference sequence). The CDR3 loop spans 15 amino acids.

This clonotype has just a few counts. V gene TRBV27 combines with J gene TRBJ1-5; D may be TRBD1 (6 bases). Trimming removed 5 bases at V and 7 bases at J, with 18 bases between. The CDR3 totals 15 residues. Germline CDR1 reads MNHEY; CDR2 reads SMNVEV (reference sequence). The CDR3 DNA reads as TGTGCCAGCAGTGCCGGGACAACGGGGATACAGCCCCAGCATTTT. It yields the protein CASSAGTTGIQPQHF.

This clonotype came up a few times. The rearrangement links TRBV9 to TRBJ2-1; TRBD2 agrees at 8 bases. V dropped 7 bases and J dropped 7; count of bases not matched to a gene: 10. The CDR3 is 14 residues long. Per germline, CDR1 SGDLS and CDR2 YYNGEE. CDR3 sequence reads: CASARSGSGNEQFF. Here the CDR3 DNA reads TGTGCCAGCGCTAGGAGCGGGAGTGGAAATGAGCAGTTCTTC. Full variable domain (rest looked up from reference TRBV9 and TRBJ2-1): DSGVTQTPKHLITATGQRVTLRCSPRSGDLSVYWYQQSLDQGLQFLIQYYNGEERAKGNILERFSAQQFPDLHSELNLSSLELGDSALYFCASARSGSGNEQFFGPGTRLTVL.

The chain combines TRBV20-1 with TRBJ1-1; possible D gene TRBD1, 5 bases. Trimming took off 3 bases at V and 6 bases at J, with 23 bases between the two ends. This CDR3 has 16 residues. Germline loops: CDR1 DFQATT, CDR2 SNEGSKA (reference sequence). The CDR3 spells CSASGAGGATLSEAFF. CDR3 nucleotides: TGCAGTGCTAGCGGGGCGGGAGGGGCCACTTTGTCTGAAGCTTTCTTT.

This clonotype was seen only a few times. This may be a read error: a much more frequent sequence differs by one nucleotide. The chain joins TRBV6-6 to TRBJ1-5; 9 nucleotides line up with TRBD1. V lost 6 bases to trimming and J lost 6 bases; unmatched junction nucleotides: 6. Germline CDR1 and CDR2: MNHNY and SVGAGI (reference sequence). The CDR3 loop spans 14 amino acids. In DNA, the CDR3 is TGTGCCAGCAGGTGGGGACAGGGAAGTCAGCCCCAGCATTTT. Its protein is CASRWGQGSQPQHF.

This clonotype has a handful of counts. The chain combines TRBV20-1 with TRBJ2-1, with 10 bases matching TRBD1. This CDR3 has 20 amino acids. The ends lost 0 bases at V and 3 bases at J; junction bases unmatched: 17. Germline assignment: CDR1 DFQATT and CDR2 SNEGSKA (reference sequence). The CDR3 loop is CSARDQTGTGAGRRYNEQFF. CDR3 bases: TGCAGTGCTAGAGACCAAACCGGGACAGGGGCCGGCCGGCGCTACAATGAGCAGTTCTTC.

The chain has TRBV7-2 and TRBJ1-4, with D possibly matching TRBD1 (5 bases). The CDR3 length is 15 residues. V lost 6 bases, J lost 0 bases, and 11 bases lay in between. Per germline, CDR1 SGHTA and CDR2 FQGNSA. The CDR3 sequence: CASSPGASTNEKLFF. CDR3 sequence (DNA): TGTGCCAGCAGTCCTGGGGCTTCAACTAATGAAAAACTGTTTTTT.

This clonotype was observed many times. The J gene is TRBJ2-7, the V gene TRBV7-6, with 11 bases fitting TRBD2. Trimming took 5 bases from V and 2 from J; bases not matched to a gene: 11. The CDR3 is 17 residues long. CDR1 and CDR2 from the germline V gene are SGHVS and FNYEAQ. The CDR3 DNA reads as TGTGCCAGCAGCCGATTAACGACTAGCGGGGACACCTACGAGCAGTACTTC. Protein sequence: CASSRLTTSGDTYEQYF.

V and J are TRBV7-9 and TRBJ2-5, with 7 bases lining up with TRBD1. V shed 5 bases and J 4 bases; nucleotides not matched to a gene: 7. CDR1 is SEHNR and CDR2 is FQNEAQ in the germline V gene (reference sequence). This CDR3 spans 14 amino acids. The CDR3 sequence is CASSPTGVVETQYF. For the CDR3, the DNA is TGTGCCAGCAGCCCAACAGGGGTGGTAGAGACCCAGTACTTC. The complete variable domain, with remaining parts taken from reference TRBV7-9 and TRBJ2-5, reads DTGVSQNPRHKITKRGQNVTFRCDPISEHNRLYWYRQTLGQGPEFLTYFQNEAQLEKSRLLSDRFSAERPKGSFSTLEIQRTEQGDSAMYLCASSPTGVVETQYFGPGTRLLVL.

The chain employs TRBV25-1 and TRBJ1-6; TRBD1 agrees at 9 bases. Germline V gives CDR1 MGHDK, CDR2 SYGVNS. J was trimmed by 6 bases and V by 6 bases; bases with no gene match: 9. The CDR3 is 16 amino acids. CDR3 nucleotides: TGTGCCAGCAGGGAAACCGGGACAGGGTTTAATTCACCCCTCCACTTT. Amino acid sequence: CASRETGTGFNSPLHF.

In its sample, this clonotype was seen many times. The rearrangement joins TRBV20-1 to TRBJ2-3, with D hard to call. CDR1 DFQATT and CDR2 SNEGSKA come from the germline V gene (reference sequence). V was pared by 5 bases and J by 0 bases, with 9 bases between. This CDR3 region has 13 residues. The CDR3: CSASPVSTDTQYF. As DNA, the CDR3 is TGCAGTGCTTCGCCCGTTAGCACAGATACGCAGTATTTT.

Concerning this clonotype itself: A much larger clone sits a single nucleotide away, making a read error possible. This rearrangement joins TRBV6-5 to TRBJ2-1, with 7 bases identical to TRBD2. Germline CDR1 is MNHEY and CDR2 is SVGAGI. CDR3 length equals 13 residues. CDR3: CASSYPTSNGQFF. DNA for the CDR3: TGTGCCAGCAGTTACCCGACTAGCAATGGGCAGTTCTTC.

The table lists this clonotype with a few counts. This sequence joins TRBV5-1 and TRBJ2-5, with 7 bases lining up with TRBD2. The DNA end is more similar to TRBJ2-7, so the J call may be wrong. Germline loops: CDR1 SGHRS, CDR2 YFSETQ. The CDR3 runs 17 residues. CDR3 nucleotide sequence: TGCGCCAGCAGCTTGGGACCTCTCGGGACTACTAACTACGAGCAGTACTTC. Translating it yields CASSLGPLGTTNYEQYF.

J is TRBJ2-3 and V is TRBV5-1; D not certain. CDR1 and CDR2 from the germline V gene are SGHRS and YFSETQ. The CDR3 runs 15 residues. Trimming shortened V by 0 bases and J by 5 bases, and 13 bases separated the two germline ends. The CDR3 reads CASSLETVPRDTQYF. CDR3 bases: TGCGCCAGCAGCTTGGAAACAGTCCCCCGAGATACGCAGTATTTT.

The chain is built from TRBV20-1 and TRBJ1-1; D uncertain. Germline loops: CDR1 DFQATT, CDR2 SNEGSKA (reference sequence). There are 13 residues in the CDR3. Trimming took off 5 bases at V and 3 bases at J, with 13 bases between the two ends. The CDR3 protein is CSAATSMYTEAFF. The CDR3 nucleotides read TGCAGTGCTGCGACAAGCATGTACACTGAAGCTTTCTTT.

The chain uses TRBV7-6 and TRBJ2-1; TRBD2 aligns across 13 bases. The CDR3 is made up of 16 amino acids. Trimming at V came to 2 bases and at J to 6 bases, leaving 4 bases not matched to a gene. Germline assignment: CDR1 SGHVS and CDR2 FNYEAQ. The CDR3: CASSLRTSGGVNEQFF. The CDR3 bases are TGTGCCAGCAGCTTACGGACTAGCGGGGGAGTCAATGAGCAGTTCTTC.

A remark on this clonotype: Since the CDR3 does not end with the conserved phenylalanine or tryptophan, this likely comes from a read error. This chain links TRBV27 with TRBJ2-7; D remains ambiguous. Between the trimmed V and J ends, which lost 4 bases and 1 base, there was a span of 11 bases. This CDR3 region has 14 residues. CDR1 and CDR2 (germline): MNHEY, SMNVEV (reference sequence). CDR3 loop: CASSSVTDSYEQYL. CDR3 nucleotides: TGTGCCAGCAGTTCGGTTACGGATTCCTACGAGCAGTACTTA.

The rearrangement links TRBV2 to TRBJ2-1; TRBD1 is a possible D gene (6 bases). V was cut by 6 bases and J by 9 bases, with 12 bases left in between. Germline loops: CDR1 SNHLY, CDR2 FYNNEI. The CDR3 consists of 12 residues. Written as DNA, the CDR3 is TGTGCCAGCAGCAACACAGGGTCTGAGCAGTTCTTC. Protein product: CASSNTGSEQFF.

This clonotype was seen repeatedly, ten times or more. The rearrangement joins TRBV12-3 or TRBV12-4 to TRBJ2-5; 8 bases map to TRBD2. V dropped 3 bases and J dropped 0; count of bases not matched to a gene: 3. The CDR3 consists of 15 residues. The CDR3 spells CASSFPGGYQETQYF. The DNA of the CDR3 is TGTGCCAGCAGTTTCCCGGGGGGGTACCAAGAGACCCAGTACTTC.

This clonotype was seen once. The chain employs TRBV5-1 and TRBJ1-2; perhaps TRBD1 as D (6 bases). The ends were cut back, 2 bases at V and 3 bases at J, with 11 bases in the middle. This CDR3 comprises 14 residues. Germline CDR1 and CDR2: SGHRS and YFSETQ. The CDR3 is CASSFRGADYGYTF. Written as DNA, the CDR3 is TGCGCCAGCAGCTTCAGGGGAGCGGACTATGGCTACACCTTC.

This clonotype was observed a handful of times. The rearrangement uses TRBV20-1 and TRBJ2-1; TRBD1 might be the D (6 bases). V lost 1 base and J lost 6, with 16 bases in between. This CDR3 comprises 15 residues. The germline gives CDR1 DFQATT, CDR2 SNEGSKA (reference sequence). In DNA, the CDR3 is TGCAGTGCTAGAGTCCTGTTACAGGGTGGCAATGAGCAGTTCTTC. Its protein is CSARVLLQGGNEQFF.

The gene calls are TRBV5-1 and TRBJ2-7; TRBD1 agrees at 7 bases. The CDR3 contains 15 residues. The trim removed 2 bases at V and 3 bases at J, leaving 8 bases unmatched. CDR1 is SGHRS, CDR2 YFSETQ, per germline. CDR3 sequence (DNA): TGCGCCAGCAGCTTTTCGGTGACAGGGCACTACGAGCAGTACTTC. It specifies CASSFSVTGHYEQYF.

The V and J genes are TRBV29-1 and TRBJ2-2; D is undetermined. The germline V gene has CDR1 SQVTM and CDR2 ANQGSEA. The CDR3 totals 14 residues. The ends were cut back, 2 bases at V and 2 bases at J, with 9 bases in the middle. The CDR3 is CSVEHGRNTGELFF. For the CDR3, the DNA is TGCAGCGTTGAACACGGTAGAAACACCGGGGAGCTGTTTTTT.

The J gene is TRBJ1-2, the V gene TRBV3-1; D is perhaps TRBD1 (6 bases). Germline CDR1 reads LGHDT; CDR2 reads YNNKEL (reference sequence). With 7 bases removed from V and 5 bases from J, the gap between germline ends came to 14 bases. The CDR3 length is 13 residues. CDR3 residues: CASNQVGQYGYTF. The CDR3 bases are TGTGCCAGCAACCAGGTCGGACAGTATGGCTACACCTTC.